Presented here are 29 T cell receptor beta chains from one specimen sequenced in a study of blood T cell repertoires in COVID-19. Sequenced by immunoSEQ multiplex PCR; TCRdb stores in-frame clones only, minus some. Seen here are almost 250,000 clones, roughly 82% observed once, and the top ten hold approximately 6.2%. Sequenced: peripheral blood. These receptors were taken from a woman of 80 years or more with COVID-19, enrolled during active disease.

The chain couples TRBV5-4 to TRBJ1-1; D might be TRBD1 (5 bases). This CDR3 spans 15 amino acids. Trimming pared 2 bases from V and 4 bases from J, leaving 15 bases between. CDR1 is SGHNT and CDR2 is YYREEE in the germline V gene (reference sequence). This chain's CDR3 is CASSLTGVGGTEAFF. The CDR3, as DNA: TGTGCCAGCAGCTTAACGGGGGTAGGAGGCACTGAAGCTTTCTTT.

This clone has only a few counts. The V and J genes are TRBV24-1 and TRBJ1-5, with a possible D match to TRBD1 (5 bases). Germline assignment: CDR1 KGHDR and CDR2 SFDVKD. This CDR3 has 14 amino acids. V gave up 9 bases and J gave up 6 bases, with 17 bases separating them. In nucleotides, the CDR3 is TGTGCCACCGCTAGTCGCGGGGGAAGTCAGCCCCAGCATTTT. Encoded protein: CATASRGGSQPQHF.

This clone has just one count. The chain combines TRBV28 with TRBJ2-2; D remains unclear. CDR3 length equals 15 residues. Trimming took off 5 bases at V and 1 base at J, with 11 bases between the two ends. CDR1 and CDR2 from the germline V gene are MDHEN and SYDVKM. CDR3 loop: CASSVPPGNTGELFF. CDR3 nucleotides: TGTGCCAGCAGTGTCCCCCCCGGGAACACCGGGGAGCTGTTTTTT.

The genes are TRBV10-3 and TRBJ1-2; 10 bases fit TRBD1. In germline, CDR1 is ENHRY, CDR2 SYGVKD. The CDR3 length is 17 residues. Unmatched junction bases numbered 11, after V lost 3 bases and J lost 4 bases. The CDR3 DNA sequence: TGTGCCATCAGTGACTTGGGACAGGGGAGCTCCCTCTATGGCTACACCTTC. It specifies CAISDLGQGSSLYGYTF.

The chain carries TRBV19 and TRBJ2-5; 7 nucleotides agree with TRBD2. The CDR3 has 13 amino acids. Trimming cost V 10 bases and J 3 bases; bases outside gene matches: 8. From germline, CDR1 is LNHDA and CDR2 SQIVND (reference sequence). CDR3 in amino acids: CATSKAGEETQYF. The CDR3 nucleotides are TGTGCCACCTCCAAGGCGGGGGAAGAGACCCAGTACTTC.

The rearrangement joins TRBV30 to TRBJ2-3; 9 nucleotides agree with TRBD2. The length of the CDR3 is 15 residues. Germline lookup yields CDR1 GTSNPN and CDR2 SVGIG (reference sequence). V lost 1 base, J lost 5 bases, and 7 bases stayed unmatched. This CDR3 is CAWSGWRGGEDTQYF. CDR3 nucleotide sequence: TGTGCCTGGAGTGGGTGGCGGGGGGGAGAAGATACGCAGTATTTT. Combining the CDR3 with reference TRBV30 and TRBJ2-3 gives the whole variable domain SQTIHQWPATLVQPVGSPLSLECTVEGTSNPNLYWYRQAAGRGLQLLFYSVGIGQISSEVPQNLSASRPQDRQFILSSKKLLLSDSGFYLCAWSGWRGGEDTQYFGPGTRLTVL.

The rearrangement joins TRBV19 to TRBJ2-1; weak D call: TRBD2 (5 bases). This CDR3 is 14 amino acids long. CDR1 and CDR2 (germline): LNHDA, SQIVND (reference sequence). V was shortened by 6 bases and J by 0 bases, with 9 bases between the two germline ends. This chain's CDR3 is CASRGGSSYNEQFF. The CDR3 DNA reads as TGTGCCAGTAGGGGTGGGAGCTCCTACAATGAGCAGTTCTTC.

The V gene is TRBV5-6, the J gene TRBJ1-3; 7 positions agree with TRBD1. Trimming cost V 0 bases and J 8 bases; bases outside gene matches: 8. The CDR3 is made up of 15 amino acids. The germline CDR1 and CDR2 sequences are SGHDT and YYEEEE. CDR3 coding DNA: TGTGCCAGCAGCTTGGACACAGGGGTGAGAGACACCATATATTTT. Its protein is CASSLDTGVRDTIYF.

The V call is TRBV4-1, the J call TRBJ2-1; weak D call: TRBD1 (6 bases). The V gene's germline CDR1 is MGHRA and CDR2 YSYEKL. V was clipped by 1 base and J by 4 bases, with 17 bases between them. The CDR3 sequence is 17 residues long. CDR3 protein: CASSQALGQIIYNEQFF. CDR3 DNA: TGCGCCAGCAGCCAAGCGCTTGGACAGATAATATACAATGAGCAGTTCTTC.

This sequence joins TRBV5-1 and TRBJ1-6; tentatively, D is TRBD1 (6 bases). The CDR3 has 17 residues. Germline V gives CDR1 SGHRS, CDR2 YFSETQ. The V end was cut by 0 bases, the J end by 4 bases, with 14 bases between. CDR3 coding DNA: TGCGCCAGCAGCTTGGAGTTGACAGGTGGTTATAATTCACCCCTCCACTTT. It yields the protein CASSLELTGGYNSPLHF.

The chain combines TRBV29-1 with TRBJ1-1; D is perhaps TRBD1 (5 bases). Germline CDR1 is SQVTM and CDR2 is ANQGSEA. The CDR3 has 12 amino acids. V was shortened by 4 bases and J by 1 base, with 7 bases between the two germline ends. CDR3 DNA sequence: TGCAGCGTTGGACAGACGAACACTGAAGCTTTCTTT. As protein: CSVGQTNTEAFF.

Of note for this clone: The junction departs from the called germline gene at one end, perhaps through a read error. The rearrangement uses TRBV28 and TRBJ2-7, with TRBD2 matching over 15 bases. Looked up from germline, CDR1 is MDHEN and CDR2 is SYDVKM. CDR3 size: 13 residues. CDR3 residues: CASSFGTSGGSIF. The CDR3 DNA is TGTGCCAGCAGTTTCGGGACTAGCGGGGGGTCTATCTTC. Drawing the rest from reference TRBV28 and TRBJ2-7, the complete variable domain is DVKVTQSSRYLVKRTGEKVFLECVQDMDHENMFWYRQDPGLGLRLIYFSYDVKMKEKGDIPEGYSVSREKKERFSLILESASTNQTSMYLCASSFGTSGGSIFGPGTRLTVT.

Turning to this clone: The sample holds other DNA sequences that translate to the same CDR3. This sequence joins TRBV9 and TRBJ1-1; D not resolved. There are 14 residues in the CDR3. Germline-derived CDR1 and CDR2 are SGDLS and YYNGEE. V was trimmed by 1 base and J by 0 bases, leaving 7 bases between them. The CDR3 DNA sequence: TGTGCCAGCAGCGTATCCGGTATGAACACTGAAGCTTTCTTT. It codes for CASSVSGMNTEAFF.

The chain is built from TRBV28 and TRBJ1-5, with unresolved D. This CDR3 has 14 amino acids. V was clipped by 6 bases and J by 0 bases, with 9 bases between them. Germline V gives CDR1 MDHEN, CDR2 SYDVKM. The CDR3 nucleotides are TGTGCCAGCAGGTCGGGGAATAGCAATCAGCCCCAGCATTTT. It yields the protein CASRSGNSNQPQHF.

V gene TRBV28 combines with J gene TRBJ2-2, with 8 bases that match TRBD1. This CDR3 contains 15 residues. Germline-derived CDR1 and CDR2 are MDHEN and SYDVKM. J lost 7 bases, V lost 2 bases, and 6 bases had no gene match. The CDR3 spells CASSLLSGGNGELFF. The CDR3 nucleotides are TGTGCCAGCAGTTTACTATCAGGGGGCAACGGGGAGCTGTTTTTT.

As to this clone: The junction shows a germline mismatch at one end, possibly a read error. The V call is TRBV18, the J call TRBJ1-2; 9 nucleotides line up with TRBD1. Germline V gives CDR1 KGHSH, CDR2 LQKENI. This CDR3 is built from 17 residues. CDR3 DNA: TGTGCCAGCTCGCCACCGGGACAGGGTCCCGCCGCCTATGGCTACACCTTC. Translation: CASSPPGQGPAAYGYTF.

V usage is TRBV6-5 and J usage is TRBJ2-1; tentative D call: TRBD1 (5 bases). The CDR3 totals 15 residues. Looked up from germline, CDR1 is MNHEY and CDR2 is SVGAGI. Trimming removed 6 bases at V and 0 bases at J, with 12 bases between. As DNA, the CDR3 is TGTGCCAGCAGAGCGACAGAAATCTCCTACAATGAGCAGTTCTTC. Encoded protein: CASRATEISYNEQFF.

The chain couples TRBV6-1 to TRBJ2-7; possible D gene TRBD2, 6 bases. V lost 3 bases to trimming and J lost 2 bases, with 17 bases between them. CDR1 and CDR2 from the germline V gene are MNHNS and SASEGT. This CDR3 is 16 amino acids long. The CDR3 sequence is CASSEWGWGEPYEQYF. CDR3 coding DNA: TGTGCCAGCAGTGAGTGGGGGTGGGGGGAACCCTACGAGCAGTACTTC.

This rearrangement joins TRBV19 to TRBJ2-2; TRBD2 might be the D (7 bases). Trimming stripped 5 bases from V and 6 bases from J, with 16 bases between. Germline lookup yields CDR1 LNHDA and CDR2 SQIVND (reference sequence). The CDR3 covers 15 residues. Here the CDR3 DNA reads TGTGCCAGTAGTTTGTCCGGGGGGCGCGCCGGGGAGCTGTTTTTT. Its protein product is CASSLSGGRAGELFF.

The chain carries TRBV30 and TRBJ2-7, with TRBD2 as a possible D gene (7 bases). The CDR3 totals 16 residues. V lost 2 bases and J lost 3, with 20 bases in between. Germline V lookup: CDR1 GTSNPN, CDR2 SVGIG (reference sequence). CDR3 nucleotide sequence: TGTGCCTGGAGTCTCCCGGGAGGCAGGGGAATCTACGAGCAGTACTTC. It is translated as CAWSLPGGRGIYEQYF.

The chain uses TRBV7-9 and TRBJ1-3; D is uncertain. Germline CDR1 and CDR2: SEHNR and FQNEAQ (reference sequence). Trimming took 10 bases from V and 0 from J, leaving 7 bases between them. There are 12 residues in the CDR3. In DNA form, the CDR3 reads TGTGCCACCGGAGTCTCTGGAAACACCATATATTTT. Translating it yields CATGVSGNTIYF.

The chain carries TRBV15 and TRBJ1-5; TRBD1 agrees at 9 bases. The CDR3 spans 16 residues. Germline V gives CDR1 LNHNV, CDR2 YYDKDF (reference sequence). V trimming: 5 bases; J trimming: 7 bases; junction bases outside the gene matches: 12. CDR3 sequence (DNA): TGTGCCACCAGCGAGGAAACAGGGGGCGCGAAACAGCCCCAGCATTTT. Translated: CATSEETGGAKQPQHF.

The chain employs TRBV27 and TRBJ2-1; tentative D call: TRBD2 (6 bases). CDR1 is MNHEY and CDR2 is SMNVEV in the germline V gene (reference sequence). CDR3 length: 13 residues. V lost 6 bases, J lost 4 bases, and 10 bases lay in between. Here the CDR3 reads CASRLTRYNEQFF. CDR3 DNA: TGTGCCAGCAGACTGACTAGATACAATGAGCAGTTCTTC.

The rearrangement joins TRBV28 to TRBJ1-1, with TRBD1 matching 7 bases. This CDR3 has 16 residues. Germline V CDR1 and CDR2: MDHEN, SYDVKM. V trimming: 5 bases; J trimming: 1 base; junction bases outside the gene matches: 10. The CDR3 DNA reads TGTGCCAGCAGTCCCCAAGGACAGGCTCAGAACACTGAAGCTTTCTTT. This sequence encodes CASSPQGQAQNTEAFF.

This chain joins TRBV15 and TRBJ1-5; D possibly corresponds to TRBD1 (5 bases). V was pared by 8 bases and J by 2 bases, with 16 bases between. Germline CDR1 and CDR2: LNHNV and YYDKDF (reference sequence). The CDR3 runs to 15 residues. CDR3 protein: CATQKLREGNQPQHF. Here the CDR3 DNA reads TGTGCCACCCAAAAACTCAGGGAGGGCAATCAGCCCCAGCATTTT.

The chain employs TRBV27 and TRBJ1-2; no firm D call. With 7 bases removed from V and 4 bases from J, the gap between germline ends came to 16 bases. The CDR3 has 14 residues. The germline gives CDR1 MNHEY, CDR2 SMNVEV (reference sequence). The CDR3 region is CASTDNPMVYGYTF. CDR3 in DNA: TGTGCCAGCACCGACAACCCTATGGTCTATGGCTACACCTTC.

DNA for the CDR3: TGTGCCAGCAGCGTAGCAGGGGGTATGAACACTGAAGCTTTCTTT. Translating it yields CASSVAGGMNTEAFF. The V gene is TRBV9, the J gene TRBJ1-1; 7 nucleotides line up with TRBD1. This CDR3 comprises 15 residues. Trimming at V came to 0 bases and at J to 0 bases, leaving 2 bases not matched to a gene. Germline V gene lookup returns CDR1 SGDLS and CDR2 YYNGEE.

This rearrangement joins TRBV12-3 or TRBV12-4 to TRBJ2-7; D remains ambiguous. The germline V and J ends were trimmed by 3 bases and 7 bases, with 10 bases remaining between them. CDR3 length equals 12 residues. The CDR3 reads CASSLNPREQYF. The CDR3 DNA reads TGTGCCAGCAGTTTGAACCCGCGGGAGCAGTACTTC.

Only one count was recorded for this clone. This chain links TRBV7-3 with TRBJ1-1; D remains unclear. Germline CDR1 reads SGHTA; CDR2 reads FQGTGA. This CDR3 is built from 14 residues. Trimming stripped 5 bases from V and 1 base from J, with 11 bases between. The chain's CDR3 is CASSLGGPNTEAFF. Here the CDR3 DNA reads TGTGCCAGCAGCCTCGGCGGGCCGAACACTGAAGCTTTCTTT.